Shown below are 10 T cell receptor beta chains from a single sample sequenced in a study of CD8+ T cells in alopecia areata. After isolation, RNA underwent reverse transcription to generate cDNA as the sequencing template. Using immunoSEQ multiplex PCR, the repertoire was profiled, and TCRdb retains in-frame clones only, with some absent. This sample yields some 99,000 clones, of which 35% to 45% are seen a single time; 0.7% to 0.95% belongs to the top ten. The sequencing input was CD4+ T cells sorted from blood. These TCRs come from a human donor with alopecia areata.

As regards this clone: This may come from a read error, since a much larger clone is one base off. The rearrangement uses TRBV11-2 and TRBJ1-2; D gene unclear. The V end was cut by 0 bases, the J end by 2 bases, with 4 bases between. The CDR3 spans 13 residues. The germline CDR1 and CDR2 sequences are SGHAT and FQNNGV. CDR3 sequence reads: CASSLDKNYGYTF. The CDR3 DNA follows: TGTGCCAGCAGCTTAGACAAAAACTATGGCTACACCTTC.

The rearrangement links TRBV29-1 to TRBJ2-5; D gene uncertain. The CDR3 runs 12 residues. V was shortened by 4 bases and J by 3 bases, with 9 bases between the two germline ends. Germline CDR1 SQVTM, CDR2 ANQGSEA. CDR3: CSVANSKETQYF. Here the CDR3 DNA reads TGCAGCGTTGCTAACAGTAAAGAGACCCAGTACTTC.

The chain carries TRBV30 and TRBJ2-5; a possible D gene is TRBD2 (6 bases). The V end lost 3 bases, the J end lost 2 bases, and 16 bases lay between the germline ends. CDR1 is GTSNPN and CDR2 is SVGIG in the germline V gene (reference sequence). The CDR3 sequence is 15 residues long. CDR3 amino acids: CAWSFRLELQETQYF. The CDR3 DNA is TGTGCCTGGAGCTTCCGACTAGAGCTACAAGAGACCCAGTACTTC. Complete variable domain (other parts from reference TRBV30 and TRBJ2-5): SQTIHQWPATLVQPVGSPLSLECTVEGTSNPNLYWYRQAAGRGLQLLFYSVGIGQISSEVPQNLSASRPQDRQFILSSKKLLLSDSGFYLCAWSFRLELQETQYFGPGTRLLVL.

The chain combines TRBV29-1 with TRBJ1-2, with TRBD1 matching 10 bases. With 7 bases clipped from V and 8 bases from J, the junction kept 4 bases outside the gene matches. This CDR3 spans 11 amino acids. Per the germline V gene, CDR1 is SQVTM and CDR2 is ANQGSEA. The CDR3 DNA reads as TGCAGCGCCGGGACAGGGGAAGGCTACACCTTC. Residues: CSAGTGEGYTF.

The V gene is TRBV28, the J gene TRBJ1-1; D not resolved. CDR3 size: 13 residues. V lost 7 bases and J lost 0, with 9 bases in between. CDR1 is MDHEN, CDR2 SYDVKM, per germline. For the CDR3, the DNA is TGTGCCAGCACAGTGTGGATGAACACTGAAGCTTTCTTT. Translation: CASTVWMNTEAFF.

The V gene is TRBV29-1, the J gene TRBJ2-2; 8 nucleotides align to TRBD2. The CDR3 is made up of 14 amino acids. The germline gives CDR1 SQVTM, CDR2 ANQGSEA. V lost 7 bases and J lost 0; bases outside the gene matches: 4. CDR3 in amino acids: CSANGRANTGELFF. CDR3 DNA: TGCAGCGCCAACGGGAGGGCGAACACCGGGGAGCTGTTTTTT.

The chain combines TRBV5-1 with TRBJ2-5; D is unresolved. CDR1 and CDR2 from the germline V gene are SGHRS and YFSETQ. This CDR3 region has 15 residues. Trimming removed 2 bases from V and 0 bases from J, with 11 bases in between. The DNA for the CDR3 is TGCGCCAGCAGCTTTAACAGTATGTACCAAGAGACCCAGTACTTC. Its protein is CASSFNSMYQETQYF. Using reference TRBV5-1 and TRBJ2-5 for the parts outside the CDR3, the full variable domain is KAGVTQTPRYLIKTRGQQVTLSCSPISGHRSVSWYQQTPGQGLQFLFEYFSETQRNKGNFPGRFSGRQFSNSRSEMNVSTLELGDSALYLCASSFNSMYQETQYFGPGTRLLVL.

The chain links TRBV7-2 to TRBJ1-6; 9 nucleotides line up with TRBD1. The CDR3 spans 15 residues. Germline CDR1 SGHTA, CDR2 FQGNSA. J was trimmed by 9 bases and V by 3 bases; bases with no gene match: 6. The CDR3 loop reads CASSFTGGYGSPLHF. As DNA, the CDR3 is TGTGCCAGCAGCTTCACAGGGGGCTATGGTTCACCCCTCCACTTT. Based on the CDR3 plus reference TRBV7-2 and TRBJ1-6, the full variable domain is GAGVSQSPSNKVTEKGKDVELRCDPISGHTALYWYRQSLGQGLEFLIYFQGNSAPDKSGLPSDRFSAERTGGSVSTLTIQRTQQEDSAVYLCASSFTGGYGSPLHFGNGTRLTVT.

The chain carries TRBV7-8 and TRBJ2-5; D is tentatively TRBD1 or TRBD2 (7 bases each). V was pared by 4 bases and J by 4 bases, with 13 bases between. The germline gives CDR1 SGHVS, CDR2 FQNEAQ. This CDR3 comprises 14 residues. This CDR3 is CASSSTGRGETQYF. CDR3 nucleotides: TGTGCCAGCAGCTCGACAGGGAGGGGAGAGACCCAGTACTTC.

The V gene is TRBV5-1, the J gene TRBJ2-3; D is undetermined. CDR3 length equals 13 residues. Per the germline V gene, CDR1 is SGHRS and CDR2 is YFSETQ. V gave up 4 bases and J gave up 3 bases, with 9 bases separating them. For the CDR3, the DNA is TGCGCCAGCAGCGTCGACGGAACAGATACGCAGTATTTT. This codes for CASSVDGTDTQYF.